The present entry profiles one T cell receptor (beta chain) with its context. The table came from immunoSEQ multiplex PCR; TCRdb's copy has only in-frame clones and leaves some out. This table holds about 160,000 clones, around 90% found once. The data belong to a study of control samples from healthy donors and cancer patients. The sample comprised blood. This TCR was recovered from a man in his thirties or forties in good health.

The CDR3 region is CASSYGGPANGNTIYF. Here the CDR3 DNA reads TGTGCCAGCAGTTACGGTGGGCCAGCGAATGGAAACACCATATATTTT. This rearrangement joins TRBV6-5 to TRBJ1-3, with D unresolved. With 2 bases removed from V and 3 bases from J, the gap between germline ends came to 14 bases. There are 16 residues in the CDR3. Germline values: CDR1 MNHEY, CDR2 SVGAGI.